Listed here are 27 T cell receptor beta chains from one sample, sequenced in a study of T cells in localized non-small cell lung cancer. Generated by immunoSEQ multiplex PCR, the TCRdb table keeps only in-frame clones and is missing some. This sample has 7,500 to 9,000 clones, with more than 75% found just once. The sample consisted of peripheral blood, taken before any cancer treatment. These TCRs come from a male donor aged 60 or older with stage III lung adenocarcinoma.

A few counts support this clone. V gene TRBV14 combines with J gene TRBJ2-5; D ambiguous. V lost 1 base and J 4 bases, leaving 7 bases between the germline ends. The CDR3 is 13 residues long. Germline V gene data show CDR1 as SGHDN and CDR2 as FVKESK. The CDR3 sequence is CASSQGSAETQYF. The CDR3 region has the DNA TGTGCCAGCAGCCAAGGAAGCGCAGAGACCCAGTACTTC.

Here the CDR3 DNA reads TGTGCCAGCAGCTTAACCCCCAATCAGCCCCAGCATTTT. This encodes CASSLTPNQPQHF. This chain connects TRBV11-2 to TRBJ1-5; D gene uncertain. V lost 2 bases and J 3 bases, leaving 5 bases between the germline ends. Germline loops: CDR1 SGHAT, CDR2 FQNNGV. The CDR3 sequence is 13 residues long.

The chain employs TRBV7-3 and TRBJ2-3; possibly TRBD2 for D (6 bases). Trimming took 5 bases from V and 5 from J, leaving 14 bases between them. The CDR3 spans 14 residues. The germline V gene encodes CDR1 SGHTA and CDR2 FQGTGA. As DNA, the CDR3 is TGTGCCAGCAGCCTCGGGAGCGCGGGAGATACGCAGTATTTT. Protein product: CASSLGSAGDTQYF.

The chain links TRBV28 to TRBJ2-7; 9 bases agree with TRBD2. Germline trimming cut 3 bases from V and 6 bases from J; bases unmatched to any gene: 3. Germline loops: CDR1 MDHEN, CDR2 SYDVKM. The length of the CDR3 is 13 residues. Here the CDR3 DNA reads TGTGCCAGCAGTTTCGAACTAGCGGGCGAGCAGTACTTC. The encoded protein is CASSFELAGEQYF. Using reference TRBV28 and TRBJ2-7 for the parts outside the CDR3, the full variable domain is DVKVTQSSRYLVKRTGEKVFLECVQDMDHENMFWYRQDPGLGLRLIYFSYDVKMKEKGDIPEGYSVSREKKERFSLILESASTNQTSMYLCASSFELAGEQYFGPGTRLTVT.

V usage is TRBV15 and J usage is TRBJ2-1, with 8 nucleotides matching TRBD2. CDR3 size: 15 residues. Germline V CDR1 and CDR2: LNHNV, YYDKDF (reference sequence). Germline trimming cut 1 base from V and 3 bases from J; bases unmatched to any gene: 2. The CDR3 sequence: CATSRGRGGYNEQFF. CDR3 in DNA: TGTGCCACCAGCAGAGGACGGGGGGGCTACAATGAGCAGTTCTTC. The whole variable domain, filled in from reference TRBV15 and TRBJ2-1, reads DAMVIQNPRYQVTQFGKPVTLSCSQTLNHNVMYWYQQKSSQAPKLLFHYYDKDFNNEADTPDNFQSRRPNTSFCFLDIRSPGLGDTAMYLCATSRGRGGYNEQFFGPGTRLTVL.

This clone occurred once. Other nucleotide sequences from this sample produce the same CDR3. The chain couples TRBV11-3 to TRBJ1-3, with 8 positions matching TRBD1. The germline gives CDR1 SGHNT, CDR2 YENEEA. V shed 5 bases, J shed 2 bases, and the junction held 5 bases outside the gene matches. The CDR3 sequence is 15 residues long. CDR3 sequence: CASSPGQGPGNTIYF. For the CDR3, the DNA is TGTGCCAGCAGCCCAGGACAGGGCCCTGGAAACACCATATATTTT.

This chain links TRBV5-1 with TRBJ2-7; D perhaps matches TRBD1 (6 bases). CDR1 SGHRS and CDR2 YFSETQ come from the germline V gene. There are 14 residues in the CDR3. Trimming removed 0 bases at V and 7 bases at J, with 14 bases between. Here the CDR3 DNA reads TGCGCCAGCAGCTTGGTGGTGACAGGCTTGGAGCAGTACTTC. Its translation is CASSLVVTGLEQYF.

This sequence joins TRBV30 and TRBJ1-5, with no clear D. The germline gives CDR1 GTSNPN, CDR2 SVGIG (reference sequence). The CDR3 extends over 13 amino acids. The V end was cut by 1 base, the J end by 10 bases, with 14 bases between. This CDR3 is CAWSARSGGPQHF. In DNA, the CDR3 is TGTGCCTGGAGTGCCCGATCAGGCGGCCCCCAGCATTTT.

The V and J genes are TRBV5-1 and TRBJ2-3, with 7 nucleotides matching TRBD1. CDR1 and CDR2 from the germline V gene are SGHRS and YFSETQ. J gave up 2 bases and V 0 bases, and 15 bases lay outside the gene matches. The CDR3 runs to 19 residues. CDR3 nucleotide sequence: TGCGCCAGCAGCTTGGATGGGACAGCCTTTGGGCCCCTCACAGATACGCAGTATTTT. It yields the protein CASSLDGTAFGPLTDTQYF.

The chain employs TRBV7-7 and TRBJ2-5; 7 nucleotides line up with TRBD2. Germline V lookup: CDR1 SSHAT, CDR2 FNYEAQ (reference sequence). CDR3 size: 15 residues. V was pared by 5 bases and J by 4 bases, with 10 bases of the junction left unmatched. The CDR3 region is CASSQREGRGETQYF. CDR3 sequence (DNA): TGTGCCAGCAGCCAAAGGGAGGGAAGGGGAGAGACCCAGTACTTC.

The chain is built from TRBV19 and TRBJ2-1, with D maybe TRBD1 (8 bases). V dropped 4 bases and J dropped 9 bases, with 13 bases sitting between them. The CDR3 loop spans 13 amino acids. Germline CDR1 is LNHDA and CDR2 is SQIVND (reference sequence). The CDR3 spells CASSTHRGGEQFF. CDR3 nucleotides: TGTGCCAGTAGTACGCACAGGGGGGGTGAGCAGTTCTTC.

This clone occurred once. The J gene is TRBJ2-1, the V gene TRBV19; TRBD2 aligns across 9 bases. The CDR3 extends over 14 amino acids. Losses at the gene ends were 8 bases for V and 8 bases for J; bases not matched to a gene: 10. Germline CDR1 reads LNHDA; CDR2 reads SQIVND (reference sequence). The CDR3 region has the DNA TGTGCCAGTTGGGCGGGAGGGCCCGGTTATGAGCAGTTCTTC. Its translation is CASWAGGPGYEQFF.

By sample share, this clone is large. CDR3 coding DNA: TGTGCCAGCAGCCAAGGGGAAGCTAGCGGGGGCCTTAACACCGGGGAGCTGTTTTTT. Residues: CASSQGEASGGLNTGELFF. The V and J genes are TRBV4-2 and TRBJ2-2; 10 positions agree with TRBD2. Trimming took 1 base from V and 2 from J; bases not matched to a gene: 10. The CDR3 spans 19 residues. CDR1 and CDR2 from the germline V gene are LGHNA and YNFKEQ.

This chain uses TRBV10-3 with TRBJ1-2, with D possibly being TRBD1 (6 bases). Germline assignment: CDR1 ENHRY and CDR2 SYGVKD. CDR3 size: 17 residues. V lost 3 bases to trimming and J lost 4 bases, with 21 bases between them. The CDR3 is CAISDPGTLAVPYGYTF. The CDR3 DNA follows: TGTGCCATCAGTGATCCCGGGACACTCGCAGTTCCCTATGGCTACACCTTC.

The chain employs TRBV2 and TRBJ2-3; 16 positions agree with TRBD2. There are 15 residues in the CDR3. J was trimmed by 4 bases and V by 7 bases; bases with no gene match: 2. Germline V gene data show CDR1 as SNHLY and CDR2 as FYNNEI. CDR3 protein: CASKGTSGGADTQYF. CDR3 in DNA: TGTGCCAGCAAGGGGACTAGCGGGGGGGCAGATACGCAGTATTTT.

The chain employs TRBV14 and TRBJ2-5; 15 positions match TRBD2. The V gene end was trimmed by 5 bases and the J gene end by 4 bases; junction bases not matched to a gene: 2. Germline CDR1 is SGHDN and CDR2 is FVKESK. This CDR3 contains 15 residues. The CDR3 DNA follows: TGTGCCAGCAGCTGGACTAGCGGGAGGGGAGAGACCCAGTACTTC. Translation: CASSWTSGRGETQYF.

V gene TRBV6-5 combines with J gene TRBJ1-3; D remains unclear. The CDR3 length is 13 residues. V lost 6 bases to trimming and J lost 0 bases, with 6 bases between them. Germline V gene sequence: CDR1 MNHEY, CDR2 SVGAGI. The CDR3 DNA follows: TGTGCCAGCAGGCAGGTCTCTGGAAACACCATATATTTT. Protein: CASRQVSGNTIYF.

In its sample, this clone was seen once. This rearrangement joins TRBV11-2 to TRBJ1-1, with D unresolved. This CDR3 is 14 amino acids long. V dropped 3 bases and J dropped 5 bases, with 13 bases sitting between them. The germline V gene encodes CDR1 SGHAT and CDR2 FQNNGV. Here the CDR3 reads CASSFGVPGTEAFF. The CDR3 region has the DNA TGTGCCAGCAGCTTTGGGGTCCCGGGGACTGAAGCTTTCTTT.

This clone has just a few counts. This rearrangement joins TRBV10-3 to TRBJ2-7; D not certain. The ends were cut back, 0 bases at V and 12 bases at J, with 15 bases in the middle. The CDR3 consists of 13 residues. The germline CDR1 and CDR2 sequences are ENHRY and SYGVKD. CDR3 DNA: TGTGCCATCAGTGAGTCAGGCGGCGGTCGGGTGTACTTC. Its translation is CAISESGGGRVYF.

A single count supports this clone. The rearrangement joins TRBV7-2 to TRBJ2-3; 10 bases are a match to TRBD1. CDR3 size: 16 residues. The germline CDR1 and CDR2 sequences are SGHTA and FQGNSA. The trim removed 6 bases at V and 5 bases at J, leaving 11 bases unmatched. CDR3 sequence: CASRSARQGAVDTQYF. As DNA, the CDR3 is TGTGCCAGCAGATCAGCCCGACAGGGGGCAGTAGATACGCAGTATTTT.

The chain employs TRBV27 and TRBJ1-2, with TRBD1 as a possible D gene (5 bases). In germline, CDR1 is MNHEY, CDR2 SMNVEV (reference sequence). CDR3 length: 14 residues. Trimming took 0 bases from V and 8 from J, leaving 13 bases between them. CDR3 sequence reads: CASSLSVGTGGYTF. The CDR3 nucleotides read TGTGCCAGCAGTTTATCCGTGGGGACGGGCGGCTACACCTTC.

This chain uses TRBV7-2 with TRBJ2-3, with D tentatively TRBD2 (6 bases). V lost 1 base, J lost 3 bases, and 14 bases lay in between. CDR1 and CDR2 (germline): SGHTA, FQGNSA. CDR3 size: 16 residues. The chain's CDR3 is CASSLEASEATDTQYF. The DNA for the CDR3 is TGTGCCAGCAGCTTAGAGGCTAGCGAGGCGACAGATACGCAGTATTTT. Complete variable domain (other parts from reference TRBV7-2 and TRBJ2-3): GAGVSQSPSNKVTEKGKDVELRCDPISGHTALYWYRQSLGQGLEFLIYFQGNSAPDKSGLPSDRFSAERTGGSVSTLTIQRTQQEDSAVYLCASSLEASEATDTQYFGPGTRLTVL.

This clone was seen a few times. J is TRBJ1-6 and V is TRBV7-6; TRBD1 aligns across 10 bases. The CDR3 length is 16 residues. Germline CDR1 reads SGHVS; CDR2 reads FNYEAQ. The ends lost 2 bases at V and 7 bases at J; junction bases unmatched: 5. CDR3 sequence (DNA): TGTGCCAGCAGCTTACTGGACAGGGGGTCCAATTCACCCCTCCACTTT. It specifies CASSLLDRGSNSPLHF.

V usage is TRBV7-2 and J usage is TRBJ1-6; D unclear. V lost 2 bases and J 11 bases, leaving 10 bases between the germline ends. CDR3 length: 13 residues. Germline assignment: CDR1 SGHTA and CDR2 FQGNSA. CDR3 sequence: CASSLMQSTPLHF. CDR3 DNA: TGTGCCAGCAGCTTAATGCAGAGTACACCCCTCCACTTT.

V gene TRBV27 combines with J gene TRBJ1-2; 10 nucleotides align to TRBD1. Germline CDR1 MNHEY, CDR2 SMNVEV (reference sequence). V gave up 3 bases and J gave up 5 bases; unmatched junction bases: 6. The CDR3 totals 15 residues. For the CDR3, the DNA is TGTGCCAGCAGTTTGGGGACAGGGGCGAGGTATGGCTACACCTTC. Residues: CASSLGTGARYGYTF.

The CDR3 nucleotides read TGTGCCAGCAGTTTCCTCGGACTAGCGCTTACCTACGAGCAGTACTTC. This translates into CASSFLGLALTYEQYF. The chain uses TRBV28 and TRBJ2-7; TRBD2 aligns across 9 bases. V was pared by 3 bases and J by 2 bases, with 8 bases of the junction left unmatched. The CDR3 has 16 residues. From germline, CDR1 is MDHEN and CDR2 SYDVKM.

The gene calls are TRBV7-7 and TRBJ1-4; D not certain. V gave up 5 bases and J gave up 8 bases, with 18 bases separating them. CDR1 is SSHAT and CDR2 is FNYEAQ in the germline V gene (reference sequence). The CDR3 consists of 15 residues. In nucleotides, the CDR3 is TGTGCCAGCAGCCCCCGGGAGGGTCCTGGAGAAAAACTGTTTTTT. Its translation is CASSPREGPGEKLFF.